This T cell receptor beta chain was sequenced during a study of blood T cells in healthy people across ages. Study conclusions and caveats: Diversity estimates from one million T cells were considered underestimates.

To note about this clonotype: Its matching antigen is unknown.

A second 7 to 11 cycle PCR used barcoded and J-beta primers. TCRdb reanalysed the 5' RACE reads using MiXCR and keeps one entry per CDR3 protein. The data contain around 970,000 distinct CDR3 sequences, roughly 47% of them singletons. Total RNA was isolated from each sample in quantities of at least 5.5 micrograms. The germline V and J ends were trimmed by 4 bases and 10 bases, with 8 bases remaining between them. Germline CDR1 MGHDK, CDR2 SYGVNS. The CDR3 spans 10 residues. The receptor was isolated from a woman aged 55-70 years in good health. The V gene is TRBV25-1, the J gene TRBJ2-7; the D is unclear. The specimen was blood. This CDR3 is CASSASTQYF. The CDR3 DNA follows: TGTGCCAGCAGTGCTAGTACCCAGTACTTC.